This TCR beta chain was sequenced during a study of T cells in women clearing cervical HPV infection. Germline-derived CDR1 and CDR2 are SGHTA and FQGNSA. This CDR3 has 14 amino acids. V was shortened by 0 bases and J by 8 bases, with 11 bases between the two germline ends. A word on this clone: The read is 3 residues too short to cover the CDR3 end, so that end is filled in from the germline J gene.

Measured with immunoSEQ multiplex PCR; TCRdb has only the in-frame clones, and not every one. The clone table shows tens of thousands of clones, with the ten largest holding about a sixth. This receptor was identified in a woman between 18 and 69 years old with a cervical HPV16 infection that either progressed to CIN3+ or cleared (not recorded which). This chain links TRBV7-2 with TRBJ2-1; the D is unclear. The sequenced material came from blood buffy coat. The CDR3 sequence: CASSLASLTDEQFF. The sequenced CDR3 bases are TGTGCCAGCAGCTTAGCAAGCCTCACGGATGAG.